These T cell receptor beta chains were read from a single sample in a study of T cells in Graves' hyperthyroidism and ophthalmopathy. TCRdb ran MiXCR on the multiplex PCR reads and lists one entry per CDR3 protein. The sample lists hundreds of thousands of distinct CDR3 sequences, 16% occurring once. Sequenced: blood. These receptors came from a woman between 18 and 29 years old with Graves' hyperthyroidism. CDR3s include the opening cysteine and the closing phenylalanine or tryptophan. The D gene is left open where the match is weak. Expanded clones are given a class, and other clones once, few, many or no size at all.

clone size	D gene	V gene	J gene	CDR3 protein	CDR3 DNA
.	.	TRBV11-3	TRBJ2-2	CASSLKQWGVDTGELFF	TGTGCCAGCAGCTTAAAACAATGGGGGGTGGACACCGGGGAGCTGTTTTTT
many	.	TRBV20-1	TRBJ1-6	CSAVTGNSPLHF	TGCAGTGCTGTTACAGGGAATTCACCCCTCCACTTT
few	.	TRBV10-3	TRBJ1-5	CAISEGDQPQHF	TGTGCCATCAGTGAGGGGGATCAGCCCCAGCATTTT
few	.	TRBV7-9	TRBJ2-5	CASSLALGRSRETQYF	TGTGCCAGCAGCTTAGCCCTGGGCAGGAGCCGAGAGACCCAGTACTTC
many	.	TRBV20-1	TRBJ2-7	CSARDSGKSSYEQYF	TGCAGTGCTAGAGACAGTGGAAAGAGCTCCTACGAGCAGTACTTC
many	.	TRBV18	TRBJ2-5	CASSGPSQETQYF	TGTGCCAGCTCGGGACCGAGCCAAGAGACCCAGTACTTC
few	.	TRBV7-9	TRBJ2-4	CASSLGADLAKNIQYF	TGTGCCAGCAGCTTAGGGGCAGACCTAGCCAAAAACATTCAGTACTTC
few	.	TRBV2	TRBJ2-5	CASKWSQGRGETQYF	TGTGCCAGCAAATGGAGCCAGGGGCGGGGTGAGACCCAGTACTTC
many	TRBD2	TRBV3-1	TRBJ2-7	CASSQARLAGEQYF	TGTGCCAGCAGCCAGGCGCGGCTAGCGGGGGAGCAGTACTTC
.	TRBD1	TRBV5-1	TRBJ2-5	CASSPRTGAETQYF	TGCGCCAGCAGCCCGAGGACAGGCGCAGAGACCCAGTACTTC
.	.	TRBV2	TRBJ1-1	CASSGGRGRAEAFF	TGTGCCAGCAGTGGGGGGAGGGGACGAGCTGAAGCTTTCTTT
few	TRBD2	TRBV24-1	TRBJ2-2	CATSDSSGAGGELFF	TGTGCCACCAGTGACTCTAGCGGGGCCGGAGGGGAGCTGTTTTTT
many	.	TRBV2	TRBJ1-4	CASRPSVIVNEKLFF	TGTGCCAGCAGACCTTCGGTCATAGTAAATGAAAAACTGTTTTTT
many	TRBD1	TRBV12-5	TRBJ1-5	CASGLVPKDRGDAYSNQPQHF	TGTGCTAGTGGTTTGGTACCGAAGGACAGGGGAGATGCCTATAGCAATCAGCCCCAGCATTTT
.	.	TRBV19	TRBJ1-1	CASSIDSWDTEAFF	TGTGCCAGTAGTATTGACAGCTGGGACACTGAAGCTTTCTTT
.	.	TRBV14	TRBJ1-2	CASSQANYGYTF	TGTGCCAGCAGCCAAGCTAACTATGGCTACACCTTC
many	TRBD1	TRBV28	TRBJ2-7	CASSTPGGEGVGQYF	TGTGCCAGCAGTACCCCAGGGGGCGAAGGGGTGGGGCAGTACTTC
few	TRBD2	TRBV20-1	TRBJ2-7	CSVRLAGAYEQYF	TGCAGTGTCCGACTAGCGGGGGCCTACGAGCAGTACTTC
many	.	TRBV28	TRBJ2-5	CASSLAGSQETQYF	TGTGCCAGCAGTTTAGCGGGATCGCAAGAGACCCAGTACTTC
many	TRBD2	TRBV6-1	TRBJ2-1	CASSEAAGGYNEQFF	TGTGCCAGCAGTGAAGCAGCGGGGGGGTACAATGAGCAGTTCTTC
.	.	TRBV28	TRBJ2-2	CASYSSGGELFF	TGTGCCAGCTACTCGTCGGGAGGGGAGCTGTTTTTT
many	.	TRBV3-1	TRBJ1-5	CASSQGAGYNQPQHF	TGTGCCAGCAGCCAAGGCGCAGGTTACAATCAGCCCCAGCATTTT
.	.	TRBV18	TRBJ2-1	CASSPNRAENEQFF	TGTGCCAGCTCACCAAACAGGGCAGAGAATGAGCAGTTCTTC
few	.	TRBV9	TRBJ2-3	CASSVVPAGATDTQYF	TGTGCCAGCAGCGTAGTCCCCGCAGGAGCAACAGATACGCAGTATTTT
many	TRBD2	TRBV3-1	TRBJ2-3	CASRSGLAIDTQYF	TGTGCCAGCAGGTCGGGACTAGCGATAGATACGCAGTATTTT
.	.	TRBV30	TRBJ2-2	CAWSTGAGELFF	TGTGCCTGGAGTACTGGGGCCGGGGAGCTGTTTTTT
.	.	TRBV6-5	TRBJ2-6	CASSYYFAPGTEISGANVLTF	TGTGCCAGCAGTTACTATTTTGCACCCGGGACGGAGATCTCTGGGGCCAACGTCCTGACTTTC
.	TRBD2	TRBV6-1	TRBJ2-3	CASSEWGGGFTDTQYF	TGTGCCAGCAGTGAATGGGGGGGAGGGTTCACAGATACGCAGTATTTT
many	.	TRBV7-2	TRBJ1-5	CASSLPAGSNQPQHF	TGTGCCAGCAGCTTACCGGCAGGCAGCAATCAGCCCCAGCATTTT
many	TRBD1	TRBV6-1	TRBJ2-7	CASRPGQGLAEQYF	TGTGCCAGCCGACCCGGACAGGGTCTGGCCGAGCAGTACTTC
few	TRBD2	TRBV6-1	TRBJ2-7	CASSTASGTYEQYF	TGTGCCAGCAGTACGGCTAGCGGGACCTACGAGCAGTACTTC
.	TRBD2	TRBV10-1	TRBJ2-1	CASSEVAGGRDNEQFF	TGCGCCAGCAGTGAGGTAGCGGGGGGACGGGACAATGAGCAGTTCTTC
many	.	TRBV7-3	TRBJ2-3	CASSFQGGADTQYF	TGTGCCAGCAGCTTCCAGGGTGGCGCAGATACGCAGTATTTT
many	TRBD1	TRBV20-1	TRBJ1-1	CSAGGTGAMNTEAFF	TGCAGTGCTGGCGGGACAGGGGCTATGAACACTGAAGCTTTCTTT
.	TRBD2	TRBV9	TRBJ2-2	CASSSRTSGAGELFF	TGTGCCAGCAGCTCCCGGACTAGCGGGGCCGGGGAGCTGTTTTTT
many	TRBD1	TRBV20-1	TRBJ1-1	CSAGTGQTEAFF	TGCAGTGCTGGGACAGGGCAAACTGAAGCTTTCTTT
.	.	TRBV7-9	TRBJ2-6	CASSPRRASGANVLTF	TGTGCCAGCAGCCCCCGCAGGGCCTCTGGGGCCAATGTCCTGACTTTC
.	TRBD2	TRBV29-1	TRBJ2-3	CSVAYGRAIDTQYF	TGCAGCGTTGCTTACGGGAGGGCTATAGATACGCAGTATTTT
many	TRBD1	TRBV11-2	TRBJ2-7	CASSGTGITYEQYF	TGTGCCAGCAGCGGGACAGGGATTACCTACGAGCAGTACTTC
few	.	TRBV4-1	TRBJ2-3	CASSQLLLGDYTQYF	TGCGCCAGCAGCCAACTATTATTGGGTGACTATACGCAGTATTTT
.	.	TRBV4-3	TRBJ1-1	CASSQDLWGRGDTEAFF	TGCGCCAGCAGCCAAGATTTGTGGGGGCGGGGGGACACTGAAGCTTTCTTT
many	.	TRBV28	TRBJ2-2	CASRMDRTNTGELFF	TGTGCCAGCAGGATGGACCGAACGAACACCGGGGAGCTGTTTTTT
many	TRBD1	TRBV28	TRBJ1-2	CASRTSGTANYGYTF	TGTGCCAGCAGAACCTCCGGGACAGCTAACTATGGCTACACCTTC
.	TRBD2	TRBV6-1	TRBJ2-5	CASSEAAGGQETQYF	TGTGCCAGCAGTGAAGCAGCGGGGGGTCAAGAGACCCAGTACTTC
few	.	TRBV5-1	TRBJ1-5	CASSLVPGDRNQPQHF	TGCGCCAGCAGCTTGGTGCCAGGGGATCGCAATCAGCCCCAGCATTTT
many	.	TRBV13	TRBJ2-5	CASSFQGLGGETQYF	TGTGCCAGCAGCTTTCAGGGATTGGGCGGGGAGACCCAGTACTTC
many	.	TRBV7-2	TRBJ2-7	CASSRSDTYEQYF	TGTGCCAGCAGCCGGAGCGACACCTACGAGCAGTACTTC
few	.	TRBV6-1	TRBJ2-7	CASGTATYEQYF	TGTGCCAGTGGGACTGCAACCTACGAGCAGTACTTC
.	.	TRBV18	TRBJ1-2	CASSQPGAGHGYTF	TGTGCCAGCTCACAACCCGGGGCCGGCCATGGCTACACCTTC
.	.	TRBV14	TRBJ1-3	CASSQANVNTIYF	TGTGCCAGCAGCCAAGCTAACGTAAACACCATATATTTT
many	.	TRBV29-1	TRBJ2-7	CSVGPGPNEQYF	TGCAGCGTTGGGCCAGGGCCCAACGAGCAGTACTTC
few	.	TRBV20-1	TRBJ2-5	CSAQRDRNQYF	TGCAGTGCTCAGCGAGACCGCAACCAGTACTTC
many	.	TRBV14	TRBJ2-7	CASSQGAGAYGQYF	TGTGCCAGCAGCCAAGGGGCAGGGGCCTACGGACAGTACTTC
many	TRBD2	TRBV20-1	TRBJ2-7	CSASDTSGGHYEQYF	TGCAGTGCTAGCGACACCAGCGGGGGTCACTACGAGCAGTACTTC
many	.	TRBV7-9	TRBJ2-1	CASSSEEQFF	TGTGCCAGCAGCTCCGAGGAGCAGTTCTTC
few	.	TRBV20-1	TRBJ2-7	CSAPEGGGHEQYF	TGCAGTGCCCCTGAGGGGGGCGGCCACGAGCAGTACTTC
many	.	TRBV20-1	TRBJ2-2	CSARTDGELFF	TGCAGTGCTAGAACAGACGGGGAGCTGTTTTTT
few	TRBD2	TRBV11-2	TRBJ2-5	CASSVAGSGETQYF	TGTGCCAGCAGCGTCGCGGGTAGCGGGGAGACCCAGTACTTC
many	.	TRBV20-1	TRBJ1-2	CSARQLVHYGYTF	TGCAGTGCAAGACAGTTGGTCCACTATGGCTACACCTTC
few	TRBD1	TRBV6-1	TRBJ1-2	CASSRQGLDGYTF	TGTGCCAGCAGTCGACAGGGGCTAGATGGCTACACCTTC